Following are 31 T cell receptor beta chains from one sample sequenced in a study of cytomegalovirus exposure and HLA in healthy donors. PCR primers comprised 60 Vbeta and 13 Jbeta primers. The method was immunoSEQ multiplex PCR; TCRdb's version includes in-frame clones alone and lacks a portion of them. Found here are about 190,000 clones, roughly 73% of them singletons; the top ten hold roughly 2%. The sample taken for sequencing was PBMCs. The source of these receptors is a young woman in good health and CMV-seropositive.

The gene calls are TRBV5-4 and TRBJ2-7, with 12 bases that match TRBD2. With 0 bases clipped from V and 5 bases from J, the junction kept 9 bases outside the gene matches. The germline CDR1 and CDR2 sequences are SGHNT and YYREEE (reference sequence). The CDR3 is 17 residues long. The CDR3 here is CASSLDMGTSGWNEQYF. The CDR3 region has the DNA TGTGCCAGCAGCTTGGATATGGGGACTAGCGGGTGGAACGAGCAGTACTTC.

CDR3 residues: CASDNEQYF. CDR3 coding DNA: TGCGCCAGCGACAACGAGCAGTACTTC. The J gene is TRBJ2-7, the V gene TRBV23-1, with D unresolved. TRBV23-1 is classed as an ORF, of uncertain function. V lost 8 bases, J lost 5 bases, and 4 bases lay in between. The CDR3 is 9 residues long.

The chain recombines TRBV7-2 with TRBJ1-4, with D possibly being TRBD1 (6 bases). The CDR3 has 16 amino acids. Germline V lookup: CDR1 SGHTA, CDR2 FQGNSA. The germline V and J ends were trimmed by 3 bases and 7 bases, with 18 bases remaining between them. The CDR3 spells CASSFYRQDQREKLFF. The CDR3 nucleotides are TGTGCCAGCAGCTTTTATCGACAGGACCAACGTGAAAAACTGTTTTTT. Full variable domain (rest looked up from reference TRBV7-2 and TRBJ1-4): GAGVSQSPSNKVTEKGKDVELRCDPISGHTALYWYRQSLGQGLEFLIYFQGNSAPDKSGLPSDRFSAERTGGSVSTLTIQRTQQEDSAVYLCASSFYRQDQREKLFFGSGTQLSVL.

This clone was detected a few times. The genes are TRBV6-1 and TRBJ1-2, with D possibly matching TRBD1 (5 bases). The CDR3 extends over 13 amino acids. The V and J ends lost 2 bases and 8 bases respectively, with 12 bases between them. Germline assignment: CDR1 MNHNS and CDR2 SASEGT. DNA for the CDR3: TGTGCCAGCAGTGAATTGGAGGGGCTCGGCTACACCTTC. This encodes CASSELEGLGYTF.

As for this clone: One end of the junction is discordant with germline, which a read error may explain. This chain uses TRBV10-3 with TRBJ1-2, with 7 nucleotides matching TRBD1. The CDR3 loop spans 13 amino acids. CDR1 is ENHRY, CDR2 SYGVKD, per germline. This CDR3 reads CVIRDSGNYGYTF. The CDR3 DNA reads TGTGTCATCCGGGACAGCGGGAACTATGGCTACACCTTC.

This chain joins TRBV7-9 and TRBJ2-7, with 10 bases fitting TRBD1. In germline, CDR1 is SEHNR, CDR2 FQNEAQ (reference sequence). The CDR3 length is 14 residues. Unmatched junction bases numbered 8, after V lost 6 bases and J lost 6 bases. CDR3 nucleotide sequence: TGTGCCAGCAGACCTTGGACAGGGGGGGTCGAGCAGTACTTC. Its protein product is CASRPWTGGVEQYF. The whole variable domain, filled in from reference TRBV7-9 and TRBJ2-7, reads DTGVSQNPRHKITKRGQNVTFRCDPISEHNRLYWYRQTLGQGPEFLTYFQNEAQLEKSRLLSDRFSAERPKGSFSTLEIQRTEQGDSAMYLCASRPWTGGVEQYFGPGTRLTVT.

Only a few counts were recorded for this clone. This rearrangement joins TRBV6-4 to TRBJ2-3; TRBD2 matches at 8 bases. Germline assignment: CDR1 MRHNA and CDR2 SNTAGT. The V gene end was trimmed by 11 bases and the J gene end by 1 base; junction bases not matched to a gene: 5. This CDR3 is 13 amino acids long. This CDR3 reads CAATGGRTDTQYF. The CDR3 DNA reads TGTGCCGCCACGGGGGGGCGCACAGATACGCAGTATTTT.

Regarding this clone: Within the sample, other DNA sequences also encode this same CDR3. This sequence joins TRBV18 and TRBJ1-6; possible D gene TRBD1, 5 bases. The CDR3 covers 13 residues. Germline CDR1 is KGHSH and CDR2 is LQKENI. V was pared by 6 bases and J by 6 bases, with 9 bases between. The chain's CDR3 is CASSQTVNSPLHF. CDR3 bases: TGTGCCAGCTCGCAGACAGTTAATTCACCCCTCCACTTT.

This chain connects TRBV19 to TRBJ2-7, with D perhaps matching TRBD1 (6 bases). The CDR3 runs to 14 residues. The germline V and J ends were trimmed by 5 bases and 6 bases, with 17 bases remaining between them. CDR1 is LNHDA, CDR2 SQIVND, per germline (reference sequence). The CDR3 coding sequence is TGTGCCAGTAGTTGGGGGACATCTCCCTCCGAGCAGTACTTC. It codes for CASSWGTSPSEQYF.

This clone was detected only a few times. The chain couples TRBV2 to TRBJ1-2, with 7 bases aligning to TRBD1. The germline V gene has CDR1 SNHLY and CDR2 FYNNEI. The CDR3 length is 14 residues. Losses at the gene ends were 5 bases for V and 8 bases for J; bases not matched to a gene: 11. CDR3 residues: CASSRTGRREGYTF. The CDR3 nucleotides read TGTGCCAGCAGTCGGACAGGTCGGAGGGAGGGCTACACCTTC.

This sequence joins TRBV5-1 and TRBJ1-5, with no clear D. V lost 4 bases, J lost 1 base, and 18 bases lay in between. Germline lookup yields CDR1 SGHRS and CDR2 YFSETQ. The CDR3 extends over 17 amino acids. CDR3 sequence (DNA): TGCGCCAGCAGCCCTAATCCCGGTGCGGGAAGCAATCAGCCCCAGCATTTT. Encoded protein: CASSPNPGAGSNQPQHF.

V is TRBV29-1 and J is TRBJ1-4; 10 bases line up with TRBD1. Looked up from germline, CDR1 is SQVTM and CDR2 is ANQGSEA. V lost 5 bases and J lost 7; bases outside the gene matches: 7. The CDR3 contains 14 residues. CDR3 coding DNA: TGCAGCGTTCGACAGGGGGCGATGGGTGAAAAACTGTTTTTT. Its protein is CSVRQGAMGEKLFF.

The chain joins TRBV27 to TRBJ1-4, with 7 bases fitting TRBD1. The J segment lost 5 bases and the V segment lost 4 bases, leaving 13 bases of the junction unmatched. The CDR3 has 17 amino acids. Germline V gene sequence: CDR1 MNHEY, CDR2 SMNVEV (reference sequence). The CDR3 nucleotides are TGTGCCAGCAGTTCCATACACCCGGGACAGAGAAATGAAAAACTGTTTTTT. As protein: CASSSIHPGQRNEKLFF.

The CDR3: CASRPRTPRNQPQHF. The CDR3 DNA follows: TGTGCCAGTAGGCCGAGGACACCGCGCAATCAGCCCCAGCATTTT. The chain is built from TRBV19 and TRBJ1-5; tentatively, D is TRBD1 (5 bases). CDR1 and CDR2 (germline): LNHDA, SQIVND (reference sequence). The CDR3 sequence is 15 residues long. V was clipped by 6 bases and J by 2 bases, with 14 bases between them. Full variable domain (missing parts from reference TRBV19 and TRBJ1-5): DGGITQSPKYLFRKEGQNVTLSCEQNLNHDAMYWYRQDPGQGLRLIYYSQIVNDFQKGDIAEGYSVSREKKESFPLTVTSAQKNPTAFYLCASRPRTPRNQPQHFGDGTRLSIL.

The chain has TRBV5-4 and TRBJ2-3; the D gene is possibly TRBD2 (5 bases). The CDR3 has 13 residues. Germline values: CDR1 SGHNT, CDR2 YYREEE (reference sequence). V was shortened by 3 bases and J by 10 bases, with 15 bases between the two germline ends. This CDR3 is CASSYWAGKAQYF. In nucleotides, the CDR3 is TGTGCCAGCAGCTATTGGGCGGGTAAGGCGCAGTATTTT.

The genes are TRBV7-2 and TRBJ2-2; 7 nucleotides align to TRBD2. The CDR3 has 17 residues. V was clipped by 6 bases and J by 1 base; unmatched bases: 11. Germline assignment: CDR1 SGHTA and CDR2 FQGNSA. CDR3 amino acids: CASRRLGGVENTGELFF. The CDR3, as DNA: TGTGCCAGCAGGAGGCTGGGGGGGGTCGAGAACACCGGGGAGCTGTTTTTT.

V is TRBV5-1 and J is TRBJ1-1, with D unresolved. Germline V CDR1 and CDR2: SGHRS, YFSETQ. CDR3 size: 12 residues. With 2 bases removed from V and 5 bases from J, the gap between germline ends came to 7 bases. The CDR3 spells CASSFAGTEAFF. The CDR3, as DNA: TGCGCCAGCAGCTTCGCGGGGACTGAAGCTTTCTTT.

This chain connects TRBV30 to TRBJ1-1; tentatively, D is TRBD1 (5 bases). V gave up 6 bases and J gave up 5 bases, with 22 bases separating them. CDR1 and CDR2 from the germline V gene are GTSNPN and SVGIG (reference sequence). The CDR3 contains 15 residues. CDR3 sequence reads: CACMRDPGARTEAFF. The CDR3 DNA sequence: TGTGCCTGTATGCGGGATCCCGGGGCACGAACTGAAGCTTTCTTT.

The rearrangement joins TRBV6-5 to TRBJ2-3; TRBD1 agrees at 8 bases. V dropped 5 bases and J dropped 0; count of bases not matched to a gene: 4. This CDR3 has 15 residues. CDR1 and CDR2 from the germline V gene are MNHEY and SVGAGI. CDR3 protein: CASSPRTGSTDTQYF. The DNA for the CDR3 is TGTGCCAGCAGTCCCCGGACAGGGAGCACAGATACGCAGTATTTT.

This chain uses TRBV2 with TRBJ1-5; D not certain. Trimming removed 6 bases from V and 3 bases from J, with 9 bases in between. This CDR3 is built from 13 residues. Germline V lookup: CDR1 SNHLY, CDR2 FYNNEI. The CDR3 reads CASSVEDNQPQHF. Here the CDR3 DNA reads TGTGCCAGCAGCGTAGAGGACAATCAGCCCCAGCATTTT.

The chain uses TRBV19 and TRBJ2-2; D call uncertain. Germline V gene data show CDR1 as LNHDA and CDR2 as SQIVND (reference sequence). Trimming cost V 7 bases and J 8 bases, with 11 bases left between them. The CDR3 spans 12 residues. CDR3 nucleotides: TGTGCCAGTAAGGTAGCCCGGGGGGAGCTGTTTTTT. Translating it yields CASKVARGELFF.

The rearrangement joins TRBV4-1 to TRBJ2-1, with 15 bases identical to TRBD2. V lost 0 bases, J lost 9 bases, and 12 bases stayed unmatched. This CDR3 has 19 residues. Looked up from germline, CDR1 is MGHRA and CDR2 is YSYEKL. The CDR3 here is CASSQDRGLAGGGAIEQFF. CDR3 bases: TGCGCCAGCAGCCAAGATCGGGGACTAGCGGGAGGAGGGGCAATTGAGCAGTTCTTC.

CDR3 bases: TGTGCCAGCAGGTCTACCGGGATCAACTACGAGCAGTACTTC. This translates into CASRSTGINYEQYF. V gene TRBV11-2 combines with J gene TRBJ2-7; D perhaps matches TRBD2 (5 bases). Germline-derived CDR1 and CDR2 are SGHAT and FQNNGV. V lost 6 bases to trimming and J lost 3 bases, with 15 bases between them. The CDR3 extends over 14 amino acids.

The gene calls are TRBV30 and TRBJ1-1, with 7 bases aligning to TRBD1. Germline values: CDR1 GTSNPN, CDR2 SVGIG (reference sequence). V shed 1 base and J 3 bases; nucleotides not matched to a gene: 5. This CDR3 contains 14 residues. The CDR3 coding sequence is TGTGCCTGGAGTGGGATGACAGGGTACACTGAAGCTTTCTTT. Its protein is CAWSGMTGYTEAFF.

The chain is built from TRBV18 and TRBJ1-2, with 7 nucleotides matching TRBD1. In germline, CDR1 is KGHSH, CDR2 LQKENI. The CDR3 runs 14 residues. Germline trimming cut 1 base from V and 8 bases from J; bases unmatched to any gene: 7. For the CDR3, the DNA is TGTGCCAGCTCACCACTTGACAGGGACGGGGGCTACACCTTC. The encoded protein is CASSPLDRDGGYTF.

This clone has just one count. The rearrangement uses TRBV7-3 and TRBJ2-3, with D perhaps TRBD2 (5 bases). Germline V gives CDR1 SGHTA, CDR2 FQGTGA. Trimming removed 0 bases at V and 2 bases at J, with 9 bases between. CDR3 length: 15 residues. The CDR3 DNA sequence: TGTGCCAGCAGCTTAACGAGGGCAGTCACAGATACGCAGTATTTT. Translation gives CASSLTRAVTDTQYF.

The rearrangement links TRBV11-2 to TRBJ2-2, with 7 bases matching TRBD2. The trim removed 3 bases at V and 5 bases at J, leaving 9 bases unmatched. The germline CDR1 and CDR2 sequences are SGHAT and FQNNGV. The CDR3 consists of 16 residues. The CDR3 DNA follows: TGTGCCAGCAGCTTTCGGAGGCGGGAGTATACCGGGGAGCTGTTTTTT. Translation gives CASSFRRREYTGELFF.

This sequence joins TRBV5-1 and TRBJ1-2; perhaps TRBD1 as D (5 bases). Germline V CDR1 and CDR2: SGHRS, YFSETQ. V lost 6 bases, J lost 1 base, and 16 bases lay in between. The CDR3 has 15 amino acids. The CDR3 protein is CASKYSPDSNYGYTF. The CDR3 bases are TGCGCCAGCAAATATTCTCCAGACAGTAACTATGGCTACACCTTC. Filled out from reference TRBV5-1 and TRBJ1-2, the complete variable domain reads KAGVTQTPRYLIKTRGQQVTLSCSPISGHRSVSWYQQTPGQGLQFLFEYFSETQRNKGNFPGRFSGRQFSNSRSEMNVSTLELGDSALYLCASKYSPDSNYGYTFGSGTRLTVV.

The chain combines TRBV9 with TRBJ2-2; tentatively, D is TRBD2 (5 bases). The length of the CDR3 is 16 residues. From germline, CDR1 is SGDLS and CDR2 YYNGEE. V lost 2 bases, J lost 4 bases, and 15 bases lay in between. This CDR3 reads CASSVLGAALTGELFF. CDR3 sequence (DNA): TGTGCCAGCAGCGTCCTGGGAGCGGCGCTCACCGGGGAGCTGTTTTTT.

The chain uses TRBV9 and TRBJ2-1; 10 bases are shared with TRBD2. Germline CDR1 is SGDLS and CDR2 is YYNGEE. V was pared by 0 bases and J by 6 bases, with 0 bases of the junction left unmatched. This CDR3 region has 14 residues. Written as DNA, the CDR3 is TGTGCCAGCAGCGTAGGGACTAGCGGCAATGAGCAGTTCTTC. It encodes CASSVGTSGNEQFF.

J is TRBJ2-7 and V is TRBV5-5; 7 bases line up with TRBD1. The CDR3 is 14 amino acids. V trimming: 0 bases; J trimming: 3 bases; junction bases outside the gene matches: 3. Germline CDR1 and CDR2: SGHKS and YYEKEE (reference sequence). The CDR3 is CASSLGQGDYEQYF. CDR3 bases: TGTGCCAGCAGCTTGGGGCAGGGGGACTACGAGCAGTACTTC.